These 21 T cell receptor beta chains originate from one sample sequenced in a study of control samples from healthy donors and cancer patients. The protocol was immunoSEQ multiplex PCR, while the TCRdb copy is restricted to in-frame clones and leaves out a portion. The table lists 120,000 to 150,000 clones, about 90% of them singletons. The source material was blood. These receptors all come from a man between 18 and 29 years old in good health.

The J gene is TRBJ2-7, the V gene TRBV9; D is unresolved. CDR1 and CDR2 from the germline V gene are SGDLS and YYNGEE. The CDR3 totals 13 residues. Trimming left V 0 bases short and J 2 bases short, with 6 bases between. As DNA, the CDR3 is TGTGCCAGCAGCGTAGCCCCGACCTACGAGCAGTACTTC. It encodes CASSVAPTYEQYF.

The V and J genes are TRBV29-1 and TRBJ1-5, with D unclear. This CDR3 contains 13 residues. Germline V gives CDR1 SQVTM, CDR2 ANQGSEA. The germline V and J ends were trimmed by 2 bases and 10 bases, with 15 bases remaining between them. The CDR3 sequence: CSVELPGSEPQHF. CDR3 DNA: TGCAGCGTTGAACTCCCCGGTTCCGAACCCCAGCATTTT. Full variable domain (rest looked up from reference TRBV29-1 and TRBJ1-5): SAVISQKPSRDICQRGTSLTIQCQVDSQVTMMFWYRQQPGQSLTLIATANQGSEATYESGFVIDKFPISRPNLTFSTLTVSNMSPEDSSIYLCSVELPGSEPQHFGDGTRLSIL.

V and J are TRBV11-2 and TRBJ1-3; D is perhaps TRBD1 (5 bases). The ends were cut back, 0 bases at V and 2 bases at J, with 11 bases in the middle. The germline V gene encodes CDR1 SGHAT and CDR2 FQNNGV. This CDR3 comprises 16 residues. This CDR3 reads CASSLDRLGAGNTIYF. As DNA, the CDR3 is TGTGCCAGCAGCTTAGATCGGTTAGGGGCTGGAAACACCATATATTTT.

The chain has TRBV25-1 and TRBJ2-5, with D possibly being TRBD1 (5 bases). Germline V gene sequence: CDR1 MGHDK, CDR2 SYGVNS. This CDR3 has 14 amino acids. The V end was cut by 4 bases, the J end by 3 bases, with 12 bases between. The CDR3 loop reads CASSVKTDEETQYF. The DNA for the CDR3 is TGTGCCAGCAGTGTGAAGACAGACGAAGAGACCCAGTACTTC. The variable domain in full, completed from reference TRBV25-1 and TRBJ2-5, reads EADIYQTPRYLVIGTGKKITLECSQTMGHDKMYWYQQDPGMELHLIHYSYGVNSTEKGDLSSESTVSRIRTEHFPLTLESARPSHTSQYLCASSVKTDEETQYFGPGTRLLVL.

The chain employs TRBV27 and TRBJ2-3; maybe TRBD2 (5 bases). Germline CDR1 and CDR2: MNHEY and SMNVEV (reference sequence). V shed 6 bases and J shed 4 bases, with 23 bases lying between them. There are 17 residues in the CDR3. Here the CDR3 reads CASSPPASSRVADTQYF. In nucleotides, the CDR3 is TGTGCCAGCAGCCCCCCGGCTAGCAGTAGGGTCGCAGATACGCAGTATTTT.

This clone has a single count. The chain's CDR3 is CASSPEGQGPNEQYF. For the CDR3, the DNA is TGTGCCAGCAGCCCAGAGGGACAGGGCCCGAACGAGCAGTACTTC. This rearrangement joins TRBV3-1 (or the pseudogene TRBV3-2) to TRBJ2-7; 9 bases agree with TRBD1. The CDR3 extends over 15 amino acids. J lost 5 bases, V lost 4 bases, and 9 bases had no gene match. Per the germline V gene, CDR1 is LGHDT and CDR2 is YNNKEL (reference sequence).

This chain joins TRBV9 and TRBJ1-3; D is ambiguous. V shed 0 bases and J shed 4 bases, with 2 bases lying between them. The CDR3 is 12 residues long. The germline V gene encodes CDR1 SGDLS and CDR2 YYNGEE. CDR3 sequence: CASSVVGNTIYF. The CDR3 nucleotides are TGTGCCAGCAGCGTAGTAGGAAACACCATATATTTT.

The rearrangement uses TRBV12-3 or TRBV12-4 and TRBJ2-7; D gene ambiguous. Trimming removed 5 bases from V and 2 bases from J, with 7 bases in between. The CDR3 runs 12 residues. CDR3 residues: CASSQLAYEQYF. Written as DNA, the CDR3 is TGTGCCAGCAGTCAATTAGCCTACGAGCAGTACTTC.

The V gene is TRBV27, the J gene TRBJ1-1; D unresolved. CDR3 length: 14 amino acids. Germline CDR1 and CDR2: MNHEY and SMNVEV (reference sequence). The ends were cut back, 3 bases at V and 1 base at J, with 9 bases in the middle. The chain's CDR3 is CASSFSTGNTEAFF. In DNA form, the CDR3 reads TGTGCCAGCAGTTTTTCAACGGGGAACACTGAAGCTTTCTTT.

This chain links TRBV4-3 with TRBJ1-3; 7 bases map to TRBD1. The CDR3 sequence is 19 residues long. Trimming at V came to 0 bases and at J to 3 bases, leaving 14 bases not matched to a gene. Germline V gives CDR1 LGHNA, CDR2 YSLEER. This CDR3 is CASSQEVVPGTAGGNTIYF. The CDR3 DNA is TGCGCCAGCAGCCAAGAGGTGGTTCCCGGGACAGCAGGTGGAAACACCATATATTTT.

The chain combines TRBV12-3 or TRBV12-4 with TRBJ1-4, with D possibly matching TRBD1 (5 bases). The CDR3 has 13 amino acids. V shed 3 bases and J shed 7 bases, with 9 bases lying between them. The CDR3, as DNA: TGTGCCAGCAGTTTGGGGGGTAGTGAAAAACTGTTTTTT. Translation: CASSLGGSEKLFF.

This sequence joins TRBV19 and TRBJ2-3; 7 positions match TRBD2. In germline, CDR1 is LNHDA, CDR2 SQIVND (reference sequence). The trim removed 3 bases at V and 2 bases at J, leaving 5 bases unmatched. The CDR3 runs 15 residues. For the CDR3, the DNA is TGTGCCAGTAGTATTGGGGGGGTCTACACAGATACGCAGTATTTT. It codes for CASSIGGVYTDTQYF.

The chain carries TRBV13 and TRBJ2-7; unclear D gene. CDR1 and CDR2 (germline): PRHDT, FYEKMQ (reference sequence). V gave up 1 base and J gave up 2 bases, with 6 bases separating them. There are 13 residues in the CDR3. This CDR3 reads CASSLVGTYEQYF. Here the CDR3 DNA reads TGTGCCAGCAGCTTAGTCGGCACCTACGAGCAGTACTTC.

For the CDR3, the DNA is TGTGCCAGCAGCTTTCCGGGACAGGGTGGGGAAAAACTGTTTTTT. As protein: CASSFPGQGGEKLFF. The chain recombines TRBV11-2 with TRBJ1-4; 9 bases map to TRBD1. The CDR3 is made up of 15 amino acids. CDR1 and CDR2 from the germline V gene are SGHAT and FQNNGV. V was pared by 3 bases and J by 8 bases, with 7 bases of the junction left unmatched.

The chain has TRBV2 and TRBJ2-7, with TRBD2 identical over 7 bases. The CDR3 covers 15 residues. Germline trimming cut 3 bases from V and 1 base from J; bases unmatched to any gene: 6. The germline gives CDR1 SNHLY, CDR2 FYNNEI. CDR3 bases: TGTGCCAGCAGTGAGTCAGCGGGGCTTTCCTACGAGCAGTACTTC. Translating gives CASSESAGLSYEQYF.

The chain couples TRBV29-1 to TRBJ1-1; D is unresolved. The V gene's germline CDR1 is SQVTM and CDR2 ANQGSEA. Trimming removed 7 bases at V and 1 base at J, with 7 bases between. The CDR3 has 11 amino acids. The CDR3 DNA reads TGCAGCGCTACAGCGAACACTGAAGCTTTCTTT. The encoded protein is CSATANTEAFF. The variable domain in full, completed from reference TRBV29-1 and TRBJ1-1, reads SAVISQKPSRDICQRGTSLTIQCQVDSQVTMMFWYRQQPGQSLTLIATANQGSEATYESGFVIDKFPISRPNLTFSTLTVSNMSPEDSSIYLCSATANTEAFFGQGTRLTVV.

The CDR3 coding sequence is TGTGCCAGCAGCCCTCGGCTTGGGGGGCAGTACTTC. Translation: CASSPRLGGQYF. V and J are TRBV28 and TRBJ2-7; perhaps D is TRBD1 or TRBD2 (5 bases each). CDR3 length equals 12 residues. Trimming took off 6 bases at V and 9 bases at J, with 15 bases between the two ends. The germline gives CDR1 MDHEN, CDR2 SYDVKM.

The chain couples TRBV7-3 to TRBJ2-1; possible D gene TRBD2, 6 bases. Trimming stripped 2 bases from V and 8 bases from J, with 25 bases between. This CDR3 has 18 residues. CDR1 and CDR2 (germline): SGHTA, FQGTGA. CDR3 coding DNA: TGTGCCAGCAGCTTAGGTTCGTGGCGGGGCGCATCTCCTTATGAGCAGTTCTTC. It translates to CASSLGSWRGASPYEQFF.

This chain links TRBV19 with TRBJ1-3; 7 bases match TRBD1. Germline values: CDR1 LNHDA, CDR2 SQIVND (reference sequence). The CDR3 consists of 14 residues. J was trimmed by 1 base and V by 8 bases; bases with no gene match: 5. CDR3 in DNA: TGTGCCAGTGGAACGGGACAGTCTGGAAACACCATATATTTT. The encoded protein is CASGTGQSGNTIYF.

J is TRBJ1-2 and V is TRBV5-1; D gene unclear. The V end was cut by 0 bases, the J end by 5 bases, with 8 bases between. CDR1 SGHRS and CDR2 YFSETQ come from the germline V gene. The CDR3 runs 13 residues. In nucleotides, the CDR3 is TGCGCCAGCAGCTTGGAACCCGGGTATGGCTACACCTTC. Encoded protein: CASSLEPGYGYTF.

The CDR3, as DNA: TGTGCCAGCAGTCTCAGGGGGCTCGGCTATGGCTACACCTTC. It encodes CASSLRGLGYGYTF. This chain connects TRBV28 to TRBJ1-2; 8 nucleotides match TRBD1. CDR1 and CDR2 from the germline V gene are MDHEN and SYDVKM. The V gene end was trimmed by 5 bases and the J gene end by 4 bases; junction bases not matched to a gene: 6. This CDR3 has 14 amino acids.